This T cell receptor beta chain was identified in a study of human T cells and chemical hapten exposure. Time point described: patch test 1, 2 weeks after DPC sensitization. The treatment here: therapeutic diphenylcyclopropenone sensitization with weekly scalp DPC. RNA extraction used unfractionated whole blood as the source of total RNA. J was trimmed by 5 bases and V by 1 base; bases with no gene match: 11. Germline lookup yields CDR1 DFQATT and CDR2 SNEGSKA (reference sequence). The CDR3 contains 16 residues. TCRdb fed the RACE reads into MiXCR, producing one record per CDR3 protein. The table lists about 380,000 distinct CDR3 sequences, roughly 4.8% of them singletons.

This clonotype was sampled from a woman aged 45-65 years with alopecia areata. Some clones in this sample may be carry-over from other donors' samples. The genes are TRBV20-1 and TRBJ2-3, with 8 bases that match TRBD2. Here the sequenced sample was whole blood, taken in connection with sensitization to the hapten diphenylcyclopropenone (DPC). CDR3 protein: CSARARREGRGDTQYF. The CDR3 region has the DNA TGCAGTGCTAGAGCCCGTCGGGAGGGCCGGGGAGATACGCAGTATTTT.